These 18 T cell receptor beta chains share one sample of origin, sequenced in a study of T cells in Graves' hyperthyroidism and ophthalmopathy. RNA transcripts were the template for amplifying TCR beta CDR3 regions. A set of HTBI primers served as the primers for a first-round RT-PCR of the TCR CDR3. Using its own MiXCR run on the multiplex PCR reads, TCRdb lists one record per CDR3 protein. Of some 620,000 distinct CDR3 sequences in the sample, around 16% were seen once. Sequences were obtained from blood. These TCRs come from a woman aged 25 to 39 with Graves' hyperthyroidism.

There are a few counts of this clonotype. J is TRBJ1-4 and V is TRBV27, with unresolved D. Between the trimmed V and J ends, which lost 3 bases and 3 bases, there was a span of 5 bases. CDR1 is MNHEY and CDR2 is SMNVEV in the germline V gene (reference sequence). The CDR3 length is 13 residues. The chain's CDR3 is CASSFSPNEKLFF. The CDR3 coding sequence is TGTGCCAGCAGTTTTTCTCCTAATGAAAAACTGTTTTTT.

This clonotype occurred many times. The chain has TRBV6-2 or TRBV6-3 and TRBJ2-3; D may be TRBD2 (6 bases). In germline, CDR1 is MNHEY, CDR2 SVGEGT. The CDR3 is made up of 15 amino acids. V was shortened by 8 bases and J by 1 base, with 16 bases between the two germline ends. The CDR3 sequence is CASLLRPSGTDTQYF. The CDR3 DNA follows: TGTGCCAGCCTCCTTCGTCCTAGCGGCACAGATACGCAGTATTTT.

The chain joins TRBV30 to TRBJ1-5, with D tentatively TRBD1 (5 bases). V gave up 2 bases and J gave up 0 bases, with 8 bases separating them. The CDR3 is 14 amino acids. Germline-derived CDR1 and CDR2 are GTSNPN and SVGIG (reference sequence). CDR3 residues: CAWSPGSSNQPQHF. CDR3 nucleotide sequence: TGTGCCTGGAGTCCAGGGAGTAGCAATCAGCCCCAGCATTTT.

This clonotype was detected many times. The chain combines TRBV12-3 or TRBV12-4 with TRBJ2-1; D is ambiguous. The CDR3 runs to 14 residues. With 3 bases removed from V and 6 bases from J, the gap between germline ends came to 12 bases. The CDR3 spells CASSFPLDGNEQFF. CDR3 DNA sequence: TGTGCCAGCAGTTTTCCTTTAGACGGCAATGAGCAGTTCTTC.

This clonotype was counted ten times or more. The chain links TRBV7-9 to TRBJ1-1, with D perhaps matching TRBD1 (6 bases). The CDR3 runs 14 residues. Germline CDR1 is SEHNR and CDR2 is FQNEAQ (reference sequence). The germline V and J ends were trimmed by 3 bases and 1 base, with 9 bases remaining between them. CDR3 loop: CASSLTQGNTEAFF. The CDR3 DNA follows: TGTGCCAGCAGCTTGACACAGGGGAACACTGAAGCTTTCTTT.

The V call is TRBV29-1, the J call TRBJ2-3; weak D call: TRBD2 (5 bases). V was trimmed by 3 bases and J by 0 bases, leaving 10 bases between them. The CDR3 contains 14 residues. Per the germline V gene, CDR1 is SQVTM and CDR2 is ANQGSEA. CDR3 in DNA: TGCAGCGTTGACGCGGGCGGGAGCACAGATACGCAGTATTTT. Translating gives CSVDAGGSTDTQYF.

This clonotype was observed a handful of times. A much larger clone lies a single base off, so this may be a read error. The chain carries TRBV3-1 and TRBJ2-5; D possibly corresponds to TRBD2 (6 bases). This CDR3 contains 17 residues. The germline V gene encodes CDR1 LGHDT and CDR2 YNNKEL (reference sequence). This chain's CDR3 is CVSSQRGPAGYQETQYF. CDR3 bases: TGTGTCAGCAGCCAACGAGGGCCAGCGGGCTACCAAGAGACCCAGTACTTC.

The J gene is TRBJ2-1, the V gene TRBV6-2 or TRBV6-3; D not resolved. Germline V gene lookup returns CDR1 MNHEY and CDR2 SVGEGT. CDR3 size: 15 residues. The ends were cut back, 5 bases at V and 0 bases at J, with 11 bases in the middle. The CDR3 DNA is TGTGCCAGCAGTGTCTGGGTCAGCTCCTACAATGAGCAGTTCTTC. This sequence encodes CASSVWVSSYNEQFF.

This chain links TRBV5-1 with TRBJ2-7; D remains unclear. Germline V gene sequence: CDR1 SGHRS, CDR2 YFSETQ. The CDR3 is 12 residues long. V lost 5 bases to trimming and J lost 5 bases, with 11 bases between them. Written as DNA, the CDR3 is TGCGCCAGCAGGGCCCCGGGCGACGAGCAGTACTTC. Its protein product is CASRAPGDEQYF.

This clonotype was observed a few times. V is TRBV29-1 and J is TRBJ2-1; TRBD2 matches at 8 bases. Germline CDR1 reads SQVTM; CDR2 reads ANQGSEA. The CDR3 totals 11 residues. V was clipped by 7 bases and J by 9 bases; unmatched bases: 5. As DNA, the CDR3 is TGCAGCGGGAGGCGGGAGGCTGAGCAGTTCTTC. This gives the protein CSGRREAEQFF.

The rearrangement links TRBV28 to TRBJ2-7, with D hard to call. This CDR3 comprises 14 residues. The germline V gene has CDR1 MDHEN and CDR2 SYDVKM. Trimming pared 5 bases from V and 0 bases from J, leaving 11 bases between. CDR3 region: CASSISASSYEQYF. For the CDR3, the DNA is TGTGCCAGCAGTATTTCAGCGAGCTCCTACGAGCAGTACTTC. Supplemented by reference TRBV28 and TRBJ2-7, the full variable domain reads DVKVTQSSRYLVKRTGEKVFLECVQDMDHENMFWYRQDPGLGLRLIYFSYDVKMKEKGDIPEGYSVSREKKERFSLILESASTNQTSMYLCASSISASSYEQYFGPGTRLTVT.

This clonotype was recorded at least ten times. The rearrangement joins TRBV27 to TRBJ2-1, with 11 bases that match TRBD2. V lost 8 bases to trimming and J lost 7 bases; unmatched junction nucleotides: 7. CDR3 length equals 14 residues. Germline V gene sequence: CDR1 MNHEY, CDR2 SMNVEV (reference sequence). The CDR3 DNA reads as TGTGCCAGCGCAGGACGGACTAGCGGGAATGAGCAGTTCTTC. This codes for CASAGRTSGNEQFF.

Ten or more counts support this clonotype. The chain recombines TRBV2 with TRBJ2-7; D is unresolved. The CDR3 has 13 residues. Per the germline V gene, CDR1 is SNHLY and CDR2 is FYNNEI. The germline V and J ends were trimmed by 2 bases and 7 bases, with 12 bases remaining between them. This chain's CDR3 is CASSEIQATEQYF. The CDR3 nucleotides are TGTGCCAGCAGTGAAATTCAGGCCACGGAGCAGTACTTC. Based on the CDR3 plus reference TRBV2 and TRBJ2-7, the full variable domain is EPEVTQTPSHQVTQMGQEVILRCVPISNHLYFYWYRQILGQKVEFLVSFYNNEISEKSEIFDDQFSVERPDGSNFTLKIRSTKLEDSAMYFCASSEIQATEQYFGPGTRLTVT.

At least ten counts were recorded for this clonotype. The chain joins TRBV5-1 to TRBJ2-1, with 11 nucleotides matching TRBD2. The germline V gene has CDR1 SGHRS and CDR2 YFSETQ. V lost 4 bases to trimming and J lost 8 bases; unmatched junction nucleotides: 5. This CDR3 has 14 amino acids. CDR3 sequence (DNA): TGCGCCAGCAGCCCGGGACTAGCGGTAGATGAGCAGTTCTTC. Its translation is CASSPGLAVDEQFF.

The sample holds a few counts of this clonotype. The junction and the germline gene differ at one end; a read error may be behind it. This chain links TRBV7-3 with TRBJ2-3, with 10 bases that match TRBD2. The CDR3 consists of 13 residues. Germline V CDR1 and CDR2: SGHTA, FQGTGA. CDR3 nucleotides: TGTGCCCGCAGCCTAGCGGGAGCAGATACGCAGTATTTT. It specifies CARSLAGADTQYF.

There are a few counts of this clonotype. The J gene is TRBJ2-1, the V gene TRBV9; D is tentatively TRBD1 or TRBD2 (5 bases each). V lost 2 bases and J lost 2, with 11 bases in between. Germline V lookup: CDR1 SGDLS, CDR2 YYNGEE. The length of the CDR3 is 15 residues. CDR3 protein: CASSVTGLAYNEQFF. The CDR3 nucleotides read TGTGCCAGCAGCGTGACGGGGCTCGCCTACAATGAGCAGTTCTTC.

This clonotype came up a few times. The genes are TRBV12-3 or TRBV12-4 and TRBJ2-7, with D possibly being TRBD1 or TRBD2 (5 bases each). The CDR3 sequence is 16 residues long. Between the trimmed V and J ends, which lost 7 bases and 3 bases, there was a span of 22 bases. The CDR3 here is CASTSRRDGPFYEQYF. The CDR3 DNA follows: TGTGCCAGCACCTCACGACGGGACGGTCCTTTCTACGAGCAGTACTTC.

This clonotype was counted only a few times. The chain employs TRBV3-1 and TRBJ2-1, with 9 bases lining up with TRBD2. The CDR3 length is 18 residues. Germline trimming cut 8 bases from V and 3 bases from J; bases unmatched to any gene: 17. The germline gives CDR1 LGHDT, CDR2 YNNKEL (reference sequence). CDR3 nucleotides: TGTGCCAGCTCACCCGGGATGGCGGGAGGGCCAATCTACAATGAGCAGTTCTTC. Translating it yields CASSPGMAGGPIYNEQFF.